Described below is a single T cell receptor (beta chain) sequence and its context. In the original processing: Estimation of nucleated cell counts relied on the amplification of reference gene primers. Sequenced by immunoSEQ multiplex PCR; TCRdb stores in-frame clones only, minus some. Clone size and V and J calls were adopted from that table, with D and trimming inferred from the DNA. This sample yields some 98,000 clones, of which around 83% are seen a single time; 20% to 30% belongs to the top ten. The sample is drawn from a study of blood T cell repertoires in COVID-19. Study overall: The United States, Italy and Spain provided the acute and convalescent COVID-19 samples. Sources were T cells, B-cell-depleted T cells, or PBMCs; the material itself was cDNA or gDNA.

Germline V CDR1 and CDR2: LGHNA, YNFKEQ. With 0 bases removed from V and 0 bases from J, the gap between germline ends came to 15 bases. This CDR3 comprises 18 residues. What was sequenced was peripheral blood. The chain recombines TRBV4-2 with TRBJ1-3; D may be TRBD1 (6 bases). This TCR derives from a man in his 60s with acute or convalescent COVID-19. The CDR3 spells CASSQDGAGAHSGNTIYF. The CDR3 DNA reads as TGTGCCAGCAGCCAAGATGGAGCGGGGGCTCACTCTGGAAACACCATATATTTT.